This T cell receptor beta chain stems from a study of T cells in Graves' hyperthyroidism and ophthalmopathy. Study overall: Once the initial diagnosis was made, peripheral blood was obtained before any treatment.

Amplified regions were TCR beta CDR3 sequences from RNA transcripts. The TCR CDR3 was amplified in a first-round RT-PCR using the HTBI primer set. Each CDR3 protein gets one entry after TCRdb re-called the multiplex PCR reads with MiXCR. The sample yields some 370,000 distinct CDR3 sequences, about 14% seen once. The germline gives CDR1 SGHAT, CDR2 FQNNGV. Losses at the gene ends were 3 bases for V and 0 bases for J; bases not matched to a gene: 2. The CDR3 runs 16 residues. This clonotype occurred many times. This sequence originates from a man over 45 with Graves' ophthalmopathy. The rearrangement joins TRBV11-2 to TRBJ2-6, with 7 bases identical to TRBD1. The sequenced material came from blood. The CDR3 loop reads CASSLTGSSGANVLTF. Here the CDR3 DNA reads TGTGCCAGCAGCTTGACAGGGAGCTCTGGGGCCAACGTCCTGACTTTC.